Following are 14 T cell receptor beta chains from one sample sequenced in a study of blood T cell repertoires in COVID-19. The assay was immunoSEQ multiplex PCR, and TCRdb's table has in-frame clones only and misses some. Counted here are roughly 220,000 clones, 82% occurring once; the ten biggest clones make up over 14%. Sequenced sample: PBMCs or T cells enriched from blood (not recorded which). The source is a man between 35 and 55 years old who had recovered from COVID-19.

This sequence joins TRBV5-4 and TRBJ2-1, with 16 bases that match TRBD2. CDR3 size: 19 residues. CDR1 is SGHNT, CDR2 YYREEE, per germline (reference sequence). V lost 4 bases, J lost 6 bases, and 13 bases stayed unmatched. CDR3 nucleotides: TGTGCCAGCAGCCCAGTCCCGGGACTAGCGGGGGGGCGGATCAATGAGCAGTTCTTC. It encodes CASSPVPGLAGGRINEQFF.

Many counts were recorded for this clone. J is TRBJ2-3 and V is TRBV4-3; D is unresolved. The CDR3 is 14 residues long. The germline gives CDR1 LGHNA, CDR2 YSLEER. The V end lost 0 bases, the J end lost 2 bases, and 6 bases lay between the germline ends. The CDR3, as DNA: TGCGCCAGCAGCCAAGATGTCTTCACAGATACGCAGTATTTT. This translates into CASSQDVFTDTQYF.

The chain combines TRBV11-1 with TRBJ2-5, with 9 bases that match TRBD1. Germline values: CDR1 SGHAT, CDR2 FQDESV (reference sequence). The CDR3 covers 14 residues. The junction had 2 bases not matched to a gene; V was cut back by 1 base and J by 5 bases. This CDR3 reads CASSLVTGGETQYF. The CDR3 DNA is TGTGCCAGCAGCTTAGTGACAGGGGGGGAGACCCAGTACTTC. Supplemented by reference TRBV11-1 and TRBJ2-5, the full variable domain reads EAEVAQSPRYKITEKSQAVAFWCDPISGHATLYWYRQILGQGPELLVQFQDESVVDDSQLPKDRFSAERLKGVDSTLKIQPAELGDSAMYLCASSLVTGGETQYFGPGTRLLVL.

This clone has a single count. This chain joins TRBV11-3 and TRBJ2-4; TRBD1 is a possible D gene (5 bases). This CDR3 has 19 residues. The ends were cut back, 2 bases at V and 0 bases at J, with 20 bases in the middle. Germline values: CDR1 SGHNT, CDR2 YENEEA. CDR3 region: CASSLRDSAPTSAKNIQYF. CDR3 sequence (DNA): TGTGCCAGCAGCTTAAGAGACAGCGCCCCTACTTCAGCCAAAAACATTCAGTACTTC. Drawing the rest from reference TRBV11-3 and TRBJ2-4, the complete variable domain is EAGVVQSPRYKIIEKKQPVAFWCNPISGHNTLYWYLQNLGQGPELLIRYENEEAVDDSQLPKDRFSAERLKGVDSTLKIQPAELGDSAVYLCASSLRDSAPTSAKNIQYFGAGTRLSVL.

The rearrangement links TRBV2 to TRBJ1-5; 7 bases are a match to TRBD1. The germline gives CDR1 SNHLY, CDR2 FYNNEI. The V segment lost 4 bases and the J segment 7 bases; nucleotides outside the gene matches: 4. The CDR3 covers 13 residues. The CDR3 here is CASSVGQPQPQHF. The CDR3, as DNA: TGTGCCAGCAGTGTGGGACAGCCCCAGCCCCAGCATTTT.

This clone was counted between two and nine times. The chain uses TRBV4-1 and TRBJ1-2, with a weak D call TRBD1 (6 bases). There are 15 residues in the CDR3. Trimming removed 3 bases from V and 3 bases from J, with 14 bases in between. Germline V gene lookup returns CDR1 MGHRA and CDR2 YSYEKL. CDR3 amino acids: CASSQINRADYGYTF. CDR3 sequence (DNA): TGCGCCAGCAGCCAGATTAACAGGGCTGACTATGGCTACACCTTC.

For the CDR3, the DNA is TGCGCCAGCACCCCCTCGACAGGGTCTTCACCCCTCCACTTT. This translates into CASTPSTGSSPLHF. This chain uses TRBV10-2 with TRBJ1-6; TRBD1 aligns across 7 bases. V lost 7 bases, J lost 9 bases, and 9 bases stayed unmatched. The CDR3 contains 14 residues. CDR1 and CDR2 (germline): WSHSY, SAAADI.

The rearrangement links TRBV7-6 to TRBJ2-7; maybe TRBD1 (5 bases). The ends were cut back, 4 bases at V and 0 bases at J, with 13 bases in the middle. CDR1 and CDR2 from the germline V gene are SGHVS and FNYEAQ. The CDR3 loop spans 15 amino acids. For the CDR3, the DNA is TGTGCCAGCAGCTCACGGTTCGGACACTCCTACGAGCAGTACTTC. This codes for CASSSRFGHSYEQYF.

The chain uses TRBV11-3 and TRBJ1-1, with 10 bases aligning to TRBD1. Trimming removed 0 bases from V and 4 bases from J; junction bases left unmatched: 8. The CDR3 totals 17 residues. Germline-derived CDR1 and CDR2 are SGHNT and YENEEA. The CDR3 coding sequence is TGTGCCAGCAGCTTAGAAGGGGGCAGGACAGGGGGCACTGAAGCTTTCTTT. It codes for CASSLEGGRTGGTEAFF.

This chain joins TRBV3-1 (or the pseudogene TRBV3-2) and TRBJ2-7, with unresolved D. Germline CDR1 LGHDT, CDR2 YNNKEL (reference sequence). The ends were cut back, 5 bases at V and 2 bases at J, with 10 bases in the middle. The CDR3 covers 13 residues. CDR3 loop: CASSKLQPYEQYF. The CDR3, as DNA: TGTGCCAGCAGCAAATTACAACCCTACGAGCAGTACTTC.

CDR3 loop: CASSIRGYEQFF. The CDR3 DNA sequence: TGTGCCAGTAGTATAAGAGGATATGAGCAGTTCTTC. V usage is TRBV19 and J usage is TRBJ2-1; D gene unclear. From germline, CDR1 is LNHDA and CDR2 SQIVND (reference sequence). This CDR3 contains 12 residues. V was cut by 2 bases and J by 8 bases, with 7 bases left in between.

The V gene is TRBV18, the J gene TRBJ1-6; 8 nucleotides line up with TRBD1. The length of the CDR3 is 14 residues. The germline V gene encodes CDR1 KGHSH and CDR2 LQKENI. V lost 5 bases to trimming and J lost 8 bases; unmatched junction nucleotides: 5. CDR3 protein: CASSFGGQDSPLHF. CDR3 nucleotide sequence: TGTGCCAGCTCATTCGGGGGACAGGATTCACCCCTCCACTTT.

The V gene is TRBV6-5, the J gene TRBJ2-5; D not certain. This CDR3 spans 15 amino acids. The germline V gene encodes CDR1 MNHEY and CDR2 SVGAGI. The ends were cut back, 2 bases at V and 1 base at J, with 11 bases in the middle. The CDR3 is CASSYPPRIQETQYF. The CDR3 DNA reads TGTGCCAGCAGTTACCCGCCTAGGATCCAAGAGACCCAGTACTTC.

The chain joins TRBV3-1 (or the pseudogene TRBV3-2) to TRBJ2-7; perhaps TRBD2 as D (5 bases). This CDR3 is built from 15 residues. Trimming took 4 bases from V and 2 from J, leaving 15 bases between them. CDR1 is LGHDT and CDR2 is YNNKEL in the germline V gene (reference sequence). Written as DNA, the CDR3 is TGTGCCAGCAGCCCCCCACGGACTTACACCTACGAGCAGTACTTC. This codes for CASSPPRTYTYEQYF.